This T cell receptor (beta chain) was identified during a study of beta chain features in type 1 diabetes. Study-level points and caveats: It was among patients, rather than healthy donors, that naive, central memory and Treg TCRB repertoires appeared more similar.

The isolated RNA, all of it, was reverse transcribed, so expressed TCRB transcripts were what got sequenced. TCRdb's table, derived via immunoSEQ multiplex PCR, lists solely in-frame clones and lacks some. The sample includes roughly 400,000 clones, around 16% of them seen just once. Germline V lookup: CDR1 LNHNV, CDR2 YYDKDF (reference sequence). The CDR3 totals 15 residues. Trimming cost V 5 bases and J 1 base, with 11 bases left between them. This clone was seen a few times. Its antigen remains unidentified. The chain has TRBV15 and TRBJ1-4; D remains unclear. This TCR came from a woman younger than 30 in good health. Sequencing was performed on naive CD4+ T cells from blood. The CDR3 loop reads CATSDSRGTNEKLFF. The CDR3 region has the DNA TGTGCCACCAGCGACTCTCGGGGAACTAATGAAAAACTGTTTTTT.